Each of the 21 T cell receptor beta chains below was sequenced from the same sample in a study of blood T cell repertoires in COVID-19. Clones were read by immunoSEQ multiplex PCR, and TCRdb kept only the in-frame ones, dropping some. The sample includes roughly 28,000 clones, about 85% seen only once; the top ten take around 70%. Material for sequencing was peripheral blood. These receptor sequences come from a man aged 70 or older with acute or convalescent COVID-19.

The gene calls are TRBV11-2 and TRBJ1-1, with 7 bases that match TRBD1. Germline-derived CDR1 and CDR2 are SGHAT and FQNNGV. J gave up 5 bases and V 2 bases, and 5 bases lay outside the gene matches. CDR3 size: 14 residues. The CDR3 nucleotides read TGTGCCAGCAGCTTATCCCCAGGGGGGACTGAAGCTTTCTTT. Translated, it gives CASSLSPGGTEAFF.

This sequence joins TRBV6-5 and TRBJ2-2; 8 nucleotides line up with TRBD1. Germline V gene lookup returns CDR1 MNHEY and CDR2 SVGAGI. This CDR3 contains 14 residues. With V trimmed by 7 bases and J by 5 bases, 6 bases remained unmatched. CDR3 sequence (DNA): TGTGCCAGCAATTCGGACAGGGAGACCGGGGAGCTGTTTTTT. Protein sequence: CASNSDRETGELFF.

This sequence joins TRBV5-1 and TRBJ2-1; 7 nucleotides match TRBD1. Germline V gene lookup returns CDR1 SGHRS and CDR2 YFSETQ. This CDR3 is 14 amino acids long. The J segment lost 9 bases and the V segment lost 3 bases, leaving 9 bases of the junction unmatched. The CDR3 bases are TGCGCCAGCAGCTCTAGAGACAGGGAAATTGAGCAGTTCTTC. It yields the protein CASSSRDREIEQFF. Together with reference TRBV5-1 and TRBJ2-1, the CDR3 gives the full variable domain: KAGVTQTPRYLIKTRGQQVTLSCSPISGHRSVSWYQQTPGQGLQFLFEYFSETQRNKGNFPGRFSGRQFSNSRSEMNVSTLELGDSALYLCASSSRDREIEQFFGPGTRLTVL.

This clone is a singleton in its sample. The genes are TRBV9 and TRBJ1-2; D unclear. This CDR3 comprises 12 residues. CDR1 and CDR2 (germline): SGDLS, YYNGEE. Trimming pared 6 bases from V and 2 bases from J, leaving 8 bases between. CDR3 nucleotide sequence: TGTGCCAGCAATCGCGGGAACTATGGCTACACCTTC. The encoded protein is CASNRGNYGYTF.

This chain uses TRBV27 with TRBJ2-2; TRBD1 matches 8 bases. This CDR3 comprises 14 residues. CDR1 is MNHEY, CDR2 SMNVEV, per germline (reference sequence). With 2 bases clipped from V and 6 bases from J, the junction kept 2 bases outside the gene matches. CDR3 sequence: CASSLHRGAGELFF. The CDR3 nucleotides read TGTGCCAGCAGTTTACACAGGGGGGCCGGGGAGCTGTTTTTT.

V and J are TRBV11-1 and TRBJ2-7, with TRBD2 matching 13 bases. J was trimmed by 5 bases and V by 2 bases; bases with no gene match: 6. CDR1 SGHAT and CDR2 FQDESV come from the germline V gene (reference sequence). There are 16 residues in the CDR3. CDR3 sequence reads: CASSLSGLAGLHEQYF. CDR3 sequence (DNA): TGTGCCAGCAGCTTATCGGGACTAGCGGGACTCCACGAGCAGTACTTC. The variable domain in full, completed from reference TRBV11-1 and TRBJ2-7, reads EAEVAQSPRYKITEKSQAVAFWCDPISGHATLYWYRQILGQGPELLVQFQDESVVDDSQLPKDRFSAERLKGVDSTLKIQPAELGDSAMYLCASSLSGLAGLHEQYFGPGTRLTVT.

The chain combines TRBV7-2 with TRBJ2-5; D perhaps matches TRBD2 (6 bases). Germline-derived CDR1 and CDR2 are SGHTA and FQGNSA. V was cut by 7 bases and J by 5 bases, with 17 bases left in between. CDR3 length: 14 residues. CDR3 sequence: CASTLPGDWETQYF. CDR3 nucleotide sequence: TGTGCCAGCACCCTACCGGGGGACTGGGAGACCCAGTACTTC.

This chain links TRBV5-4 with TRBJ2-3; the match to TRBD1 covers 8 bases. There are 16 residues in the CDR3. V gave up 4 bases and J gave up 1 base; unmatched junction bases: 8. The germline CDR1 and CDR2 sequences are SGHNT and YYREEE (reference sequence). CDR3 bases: TGTGCCAGCAGCATGAACAGGGGGACACGCACAGATACGCAGTATTTT. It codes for CASSMNRGTRTDTQYF.

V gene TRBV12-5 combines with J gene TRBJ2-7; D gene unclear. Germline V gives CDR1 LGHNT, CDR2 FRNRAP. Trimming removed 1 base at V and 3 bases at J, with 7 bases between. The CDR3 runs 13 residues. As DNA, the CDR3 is TGTGCTAGTGGTTTGGGGCCGCACTACGAGCAGTACTTC. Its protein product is CASGLGPHYEQYF.

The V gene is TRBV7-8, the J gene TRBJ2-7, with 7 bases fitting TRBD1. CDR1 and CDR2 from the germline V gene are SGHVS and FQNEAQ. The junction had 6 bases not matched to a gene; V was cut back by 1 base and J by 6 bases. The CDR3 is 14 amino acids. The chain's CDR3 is CASSLVGAGGEQYF. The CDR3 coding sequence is TGTGCCAGCAGCTTAGTAGGGGCAGGGGGCGAGCAGTACTTC.

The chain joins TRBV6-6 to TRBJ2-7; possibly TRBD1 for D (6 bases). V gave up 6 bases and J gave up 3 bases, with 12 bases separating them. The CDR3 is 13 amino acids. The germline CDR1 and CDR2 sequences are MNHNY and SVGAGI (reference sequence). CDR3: CASSHQDSYEQYF. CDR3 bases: TGTGCCAGCAGCCACCAGGACAGCTACGAGCAGTACTTC.

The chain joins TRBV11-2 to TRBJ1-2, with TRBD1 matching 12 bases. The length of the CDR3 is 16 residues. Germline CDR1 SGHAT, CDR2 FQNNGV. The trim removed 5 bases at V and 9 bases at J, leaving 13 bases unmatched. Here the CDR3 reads CASSRNTGTGGQSYTF. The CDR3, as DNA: TGTGCCAGCAGCAGAAACACTGGGACAGGGGGCCAAAGCTACACCTTC.

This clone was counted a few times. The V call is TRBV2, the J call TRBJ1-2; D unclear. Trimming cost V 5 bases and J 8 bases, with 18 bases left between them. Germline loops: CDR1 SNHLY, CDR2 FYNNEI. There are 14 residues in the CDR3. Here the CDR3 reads CASSQQHVSIGYTF. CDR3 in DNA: TGTGCCAGCAGTCAACAGCATGTCTCTATCGGCTACACCTTC.

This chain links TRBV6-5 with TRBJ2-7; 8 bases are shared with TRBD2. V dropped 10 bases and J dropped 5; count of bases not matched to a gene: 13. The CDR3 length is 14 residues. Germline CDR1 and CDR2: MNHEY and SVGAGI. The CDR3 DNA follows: TGTGCCACCCCACGGGGCGGGGGGACCCACGAGCAGTACTTC. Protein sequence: CATPRGGGTHEQYF.

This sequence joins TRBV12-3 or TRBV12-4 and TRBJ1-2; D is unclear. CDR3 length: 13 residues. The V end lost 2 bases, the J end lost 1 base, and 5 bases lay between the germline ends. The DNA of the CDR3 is TGTGCCAGCAGTTTAACTGGTAACTATGGCTACACCTTC. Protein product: CASSLTGNYGYTF.

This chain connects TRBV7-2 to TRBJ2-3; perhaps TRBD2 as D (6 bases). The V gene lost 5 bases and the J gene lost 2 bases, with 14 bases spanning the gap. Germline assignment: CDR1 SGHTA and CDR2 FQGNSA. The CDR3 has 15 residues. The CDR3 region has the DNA TGTGCCAGCAGCGTACGGGGGTCCCTCACAGATACGCAGTATTTT. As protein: CASSVRGSLTDTQYF.

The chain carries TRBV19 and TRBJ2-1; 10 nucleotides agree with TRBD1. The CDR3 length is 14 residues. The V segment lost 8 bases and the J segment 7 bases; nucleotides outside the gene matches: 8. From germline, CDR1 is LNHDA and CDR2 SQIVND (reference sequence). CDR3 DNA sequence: TGTGCCAGTCACCGGGACAGGGGTCGAAATGAGCAGTTCTTC. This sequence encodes CASHRDRGRNEQFF.

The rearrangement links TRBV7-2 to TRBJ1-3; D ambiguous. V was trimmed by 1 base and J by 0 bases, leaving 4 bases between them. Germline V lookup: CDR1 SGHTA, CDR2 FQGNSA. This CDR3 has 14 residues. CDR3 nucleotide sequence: TGTGCCAGCAGCTTAGACAGCTCTGGAAACACCATATATTTT. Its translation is CASSLDSSGNTIYF. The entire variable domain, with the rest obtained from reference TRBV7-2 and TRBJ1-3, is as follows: GAGVSQSPSNKVTEKGKDVELRCDPISGHTALYWYRQSLGQGLEFLIYFQGNSAPDKSGLPSDRFSAERTGGSVSTLTIQRTQQEDSAVYLCASSLDSSGNTIYFGEGSWLTVV.

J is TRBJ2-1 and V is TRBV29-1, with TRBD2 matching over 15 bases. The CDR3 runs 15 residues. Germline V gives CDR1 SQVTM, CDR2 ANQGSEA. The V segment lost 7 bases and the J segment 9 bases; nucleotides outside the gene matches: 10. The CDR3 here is CSAVPGLAGGGEQFF. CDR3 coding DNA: TGCAGCGCTGTACCGGGACTAGCGGGGGGTGGTGAGCAGTTCTTC.

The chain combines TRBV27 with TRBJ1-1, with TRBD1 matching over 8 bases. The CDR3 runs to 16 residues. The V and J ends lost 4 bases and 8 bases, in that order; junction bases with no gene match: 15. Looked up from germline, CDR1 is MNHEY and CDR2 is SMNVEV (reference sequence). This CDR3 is CASSSTLPGRGREAFF. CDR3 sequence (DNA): TGTGCCAGCAGTTCCACCCTTCCGGGCAGGGGGCGAGAAGCTTTCTTT.

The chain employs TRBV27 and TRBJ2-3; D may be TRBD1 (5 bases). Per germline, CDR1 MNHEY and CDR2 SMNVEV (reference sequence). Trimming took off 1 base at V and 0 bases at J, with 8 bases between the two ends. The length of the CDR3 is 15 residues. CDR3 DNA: TGTGCCAGCAGTTTATGGACAACCAGCACAGATACGCAGTATTTT. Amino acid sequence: CASSLWTTSTDTQYF.